This T cell receptor beta chain comes out of a study of blood T cell repertoires in COVID-19. Some clones are missing from TCRdb's copy, which holds only in-frame ones; the method was immunoSEQ multiplex PCR. There are some 180,000 clones in the sample; around 90% occur only once, and roughly 6.7% lies in the top ten. The CDR3 spans 17 residues. Per germline, CDR1 MNHNS and CDR2 SASEGT. After removal of 4 bases from V and 9 bases from J, the junction contained 15 bases not matched to a gene. This chain joins TRBV6-1 and TRBJ2-1; 10 bases are a match to TRBD1. The sequence came from a man aged 35 to 55 with acute or convalescent COVID-19. Specimen: peripheral blood. CDR3: CASSVRGATGGFFEQFF. The CDR3 coding sequence is TGTGCCAGCAGTGTCCGTGGGGCGACAGGGGGCTTTTTTGAGCAGTTCTTC.